The 26 T cell receptor beta chains below come from one sample, sequenced in a study of blood T cell repertoires in COVID-19. Profiled with immunoSEQ multiplex PCR; TCRdb holds only in-frame clones, not every one. The data contain about 190,000 clones, 84% of them singletons. The sequenced material came from peripheral blood. The receptors stem from a human donor in a cohort sampled during active COVID-19.

The chain uses TRBV9 and TRBJ1-2; 7 bases align to TRBD1. This CDR3 spans 14 amino acids. Trimming at V came to 3 bases and at J to 9 bases, leaving 11 bases not matched to a gene. CDR1 is SGDLS and CDR2 is YYNGEE in the germline V gene. CDR3 in amino acids: CASSAWTGRESYTF. CDR3 DNA: TGTGCCAGCAGCGCCTGGACAGGACGAGAAAGCTACACCTTC.

This clone appeared a single time. The V gene is TRBV19, the J gene TRBJ2-4, with 12 bases aligning to TRBD2. Germline V gene sequence: CDR1 LNHDA, CDR2 SQIVND (reference sequence). Trimming at V came to 8 bases and at J to 7 bases, leaving 6 bases not matched to a gene. The CDR3 runs to 14 residues. The CDR3 region has the DNA TGTGCCAGTGCTAGCGGGAGGGCTCGGAACATTCAGTACTTC. As protein: CASASGRARNIQYF.

This chain joins TRBV7-8 and TRBJ1-1; maybe TRBD1 (6 bases). The CDR3 length is 14 residues. Germline V gives CDR1 SGHVS, CDR2 FQNEAQ. V was clipped by 4 bases and J by 2 bases, with 11 bases between them. DNA of the CDR3: TGTGCCAGCAGCTCCCAGGGGTCAAACACTGAAGCTTTCTTT. Translation gives CASSSQGSNTEAFF.

The V call is TRBV7-3, the J call TRBJ2-3, with D maybe TRBD2 (5 bases). The CDR3 runs 17 residues. CDR1 is SGHTA and CDR2 is FQGTGA in the germline V gene. V gave up 0 bases and J gave up 1 base, with 14 bases separating them. CDR3 residues: CASSLTGTGRGTDTQYF. The CDR3 DNA reads as TGTGCCAGCAGCTTAACGGGCACCGGGCGGGGCACAGATACGCAGTATTTT.

The chain carries TRBV18 and TRBJ2-1, with 9 bases fitting TRBD2. The CDR3 is 15 amino acids. Per germline, CDR1 KGHSH and CDR2 LQKENI. J was trimmed by 5 bases and V by 5 bases; bases with no gene match: 7. CDR3 sequence (DNA): TGTGCCAGCTCAGAATCGCTAGCGGGGAACAATGAGCAGTTCTTC. Protein product: CASSESLAGNNEQFF.

The rearrangement uses TRBV2 and TRBJ1-4; TRBD1 aligns across 7 bases. J gave up 7 bases and V 4 bases, and 0 bases lay outside the gene matches. Germline CDR1 SNHLY, CDR2 FYNNEI. This CDR3 comprises 12 residues. The DNA for the CDR3 is TGTGCCAGCAGTGGGACAGGTGAAAAACTGTTTTTT. This gives the protein CASSGTGEKLFF.

This chain connects TRBV19 to TRBJ2-6; 7 positions agree with TRBD1. The V and J ends lost 7 bases and 0 bases, in that order; junction bases with no gene match: 6. This CDR3 contains 16 residues. Germline V gene lookup returns CDR1 LNHDA and CDR2 SQIVND (reference sequence). The CDR3, as DNA: TGTGCCAGTAAAGGGGGCAGGGGCTCTGGGGCCAACGTCCTGACTTTC. Translating gives CASKGGRGSGANVLTF.

The V and J genes are TRBV6-5 and TRBJ2-1; 7 bases map to TRBD2. Looked up from germline, CDR1 is MNHEY and CDR2 is SVGAGI. V dropped 0 bases and J dropped 2; count of bases not matched to a gene: 1. The CDR3 covers 15 residues. CDR3 DNA: TGTGCCAGCAGTTACTCGGGAGGGCCCTACAATGAGCAGTTCTTC. This gives the protein CASSYSGGPYNEQFF.

V is TRBV27 and J is TRBJ2-4, with D perhaps TRBD2 (5 bases). The CDR3 length is 13 residues. V lost 4 bases to trimming and J lost 16 bases, with 20 bases between them. In germline, CDR1 is MNHEY, CDR2 SMNVEV (reference sequence). In DNA form, the CDR3 reads TGTGCCAGCAGTTCAGGTGTGTCGGGGTCAAGATACTTC. Its translation is CASSSGVSGSRYF.

This chain links TRBV28 with TRBJ2-7; 9 bases are a match to TRBD2. V lost 6 bases and J lost 0; bases outside the gene matches: 12. This CDR3 region has 17 residues. Per the germline V gene, CDR1 is MDHEN and CDR2 is SYDVKM. This chain's CDR3 is CASRPRGGGESSYEQYF. DNA of the CDR3: TGTGCCAGCAGGCCGCGGGGGGGCGGGGAAAGCTCCTACGAGCAGTACTTC. The full variable domain, in which reference TRBV28 and TRBJ2-7 provide the parts outside the CDR3, is DVKVTQSSRYLVKRTGEKVFLECVQDMDHENMFWYRQDPGLGLRLIYFSYDVKMKEKGDIPEGYSVSREKKERFSLILESASTNQTSMYLCASRPRGGGESSYEQYFGPGTRLTVT.

This clone has a single count. The chain recombines TRBV19 with TRBJ2-3; D is unresolved. Per the germline V gene, CDR1 is LNHDA and CDR2 is SQIVND (reference sequence). CDR3 length: 11 amino acids. Deletions cut 3 bases from V and 10 bases from J, with 8 bases between. CDR3 DNA: TGTGCCAGTAGTATCCTTCGGTCGCAGTATTTT. Translating it yields CASSILRSQYF.

V usage is TRBV6-2 or TRBV6-3 and J usage is TRBJ2-1, with a possible D match to TRBD2 (6 bases). The CDR3 sequence is 16 residues long. Per germline, CDR1 MNHEY and CDR2 SVGEGT. V lost 0 bases to trimming and J lost 0 bases, with 9 bases between them. The CDR3 DNA sequence: TGTGCCAGCAGTTACTCCGGGAGTTACTCCTACAATGAGCAGTTCTTC. This codes for CASSYSGSYSYNEQFF.

The chain uses TRBV2 and TRBJ2-7; 7 nucleotides align to TRBD1. The germline V gene has CDR1 SNHLY and CDR2 FYNNEI. V lost 4 bases, J lost 4 bases, and 7 bases stayed unmatched. The CDR3 is 14 amino acids. The CDR3 nucleotides are TGTGCCAGCAGTGGACAGGGATTAAAGTACGAGCAGTACTTC. Its protein product is CASSGQGLKYEQYF.

The chain employs TRBV5-1 and TRBJ2-1; 11 positions agree with TRBD2. CDR3 length equals 19 residues. V shed 0 bases and J 0 bases; nucleotides not matched to a gene: 8. Germline values: CDR1 SGHRS, CDR2 YFSETQ. In nucleotides, the CDR3 is TGCGCCAGCAGCTTGGGTCTAGCGGGGGGCCTTTTCTCCTACAATGAGCAGTTCTTC. Its translation: CASSLGLAGGLFSYNEQFF.

This rearrangement joins TRBV5-5 to TRBJ1-5; TRBD1 is a possible D gene (6 bases). V lost 4 bases and J 7 bases, leaving 18 bases between the germline ends. Germline CDR1 reads SGHKS; CDR2 reads YYEKEE (reference sequence). The CDR3 is 15 residues long. The CDR3 region is CASSTTAGGAQPQHF. CDR3 bases: TGTGCCAGCAGCACTACAGCGGGGGGGGCGCAGCCCCAGCATTTT.

The chain links TRBV5-1 to TRBJ2-3, with D possibly TRBD1 on 5 matching bases. CDR1 and CDR2 from the germline V gene are SGHRS and YFSETQ. This CDR3 spans 14 amino acids. Trimming shortened V by 4 bases and J by 4 bases, and 13 bases separated the two germline ends. This CDR3 is CASSLDQGSDTQYF. As DNA, the CDR3 is TGCGCCAGCAGCCTGGACCAGGGATCAGATACGCAGTATTTT. Full variable domain (missing parts from reference TRBV5-1 and TRBJ2-3): KAGVTQTPRYLIKTRGQQVTLSCSPISGHRSVSWYQQTPGQGLQFLFEYFSETQRNKGNFPGRFSGRQFSNSRSEMNVSTLELGDSALYLCASSLDQGSDTQYFGPGTRLTVL.

The rearrangement joins TRBV27 to TRBJ1-2; tentatively, D is TRBD1 (6 bases). The CDR3 runs to 14 residues. The germline V and J ends were trimmed by 3 bases and 8 bases, with 16 bases remaining between them. Germline CDR1 is MNHEY and CDR2 is SMNVEV (reference sequence). CDR3 nucleotides: TGTGCCAGCAGTTTTGGCAGGGGATCCTGGGGCTACACCTTC. It is translated as CASSFGRGSWGYTF.

This clone has only one observation. V usage is TRBV5-1 and J usage is TRBJ1-1; no clear D gene. Germline V lookup: CDR1 SGHRS, CDR2 YFSETQ. Trimming removed 0 bases at V and 0 bases at J, with 3 bases between. There are 13 residues in the CDR3. The CDR3 is CASSLGLNTEAFF. CDR3 nucleotide sequence: TGCGCCAGCAGCTTGGGGCTGAACACTGAAGCTTTCTTT.

V gene TRBV29-1 combines with J gene TRBJ1-2; D remains unclear. Trimming took off 4 bases at V and 4 bases at J, with 10 bases between the two ends. The CDR3 is made up of 12 amino acids. Germline V gene data show CDR1 as SQVTM and CDR2 as ANQGSEA. This CDR3 reads CSVAESLYGYTF. CDR3 in DNA: TGCAGCGTTGCTGAGAGCCTCTATGGCTACACCTTC.

This clone was recorded once. V gene TRBV5-1 combines with J gene TRBJ1-1; 8 positions match TRBD1. CDR3 length equals 15 residues. With 5 bases clipped from V and 1 base from J, the junction kept 7 bases outside the gene matches. The germline V gene encodes CDR1 SGHRS and CDR2 YFSETQ. The CDR3 loop reads CASRQTGVSNTEAFF. In DNA form, the CDR3 reads TGCGCCAGCAGACAGACAGGGGTTTCGAACACTGAAGCTTTCTTT.

V usage is TRBV7-2 and J usage is TRBJ1-2; no firm D call. The CDR3 contains 15 residues. V was clipped by 1 base and J by 2 bases, with 11 bases between them. Germline CDR1 SGHTA, CDR2 FQGNSA. The CDR3 here is CASSLDFTPNYGYTF. The CDR3 DNA sequence: TGTGCCAGCAGCTTAGATTTTACACCGAACTATGGCTACACCTTC.

The CDR3 DNA reads TGTGCCAGCAGTTACGGGGCAGATAATTCACCCCTCCACTTT. The encoded protein is CASSYGADNSPLHF. The V gene is TRBV6-5, the J gene TRBJ1-6; TRBD1 is a possible D gene (5 bases). This CDR3 spans 14 amino acids. CDR1 and CDR2 (germline): MNHEY, SVGAGI. The V end lost 2 bases, the J end lost 5 bases, and 7 bases lay between the germline ends.

This sequence joins TRBV2 and TRBJ2-5; a possible D gene is TRBD2 (6 bases). The V end was cut by 6 bases, the J end by 4 bases, with 15 bases between. CDR1 and CDR2 from the germline V gene are SNHLY and FYNNEI. The length of the CDR3 is 14 residues. The CDR3: CASRPTSWGETQYF. In DNA, the CDR3 is TGTGCCAGCAGGCCAACTAGCTGGGGAGAGACCCAGTACTTC.

The rearrangement uses TRBV7-3 and TRBJ2-2, with D tentatively TRBD1 (6 bases). CDR1 is SGHTA, CDR2 FQGTGA, per germline. Trimming took off 5 bases at V and 1 base at J, with 11 bases between the two ends. The CDR3 has 15 residues. The DNA for the CDR3 is TGTGCCAGCAGCCCGGGACAAGTGAACACCGGGGAGCTGTTTTTT. Translating it yields CASSPGQVNTGELFF.

This chain connects TRBV19 to TRBJ1-2; D uncertain. There are 14 residues in the CDR3. Germline V gives CDR1 LNHDA, CDR2 SQIVND (reference sequence). Trimming removed 6 bases at V and 3 bases at J, with 14 bases between. The CDR3 region is CASREGGLDYGYTF. CDR3 nucleotide sequence: TGTGCCAGTAGGGAGGGAGGTTTGGACTATGGCTACACCTTC.

This clone was seen at least ten times. This sequence joins TRBV27 and TRBJ1-2, with D perhaps TRBD1 (5 bases). CDR1 MNHEY and CDR2 SMNVEV come from the germline V gene (reference sequence). The CDR3 runs 14 residues. V was clipped by 1 base and J by 4 bases, with 10 bases between them. The CDR3 protein is CASSLFDRGYGYTF. The CDR3 region has the DNA TGTGCCAGCAGTTTATTCGACAGAGGCTATGGCTACACCTTC.